These 18 T cell receptor beta chains were sequenced from one sample in a study of control samples from healthy donors and cancer patients. Method: immunoSEQ multiplex PCR; TCRdb's copy keeps in-frame clones and lacks some. This sample has about 150,000 clones, with over 90% found just once. The sequencing input was blood. The receptors derive from a man in his fifties in good health.

With regard to this clone: The germline gene is not matched at one end of the junction; a read error may be the cause. The CDR3 bases are TGCAGCGTTGGAAGTGGCCGGGACTCAACCTTC. Its translation: CSVGSGRDSTF. The V call is TRBV29-1, the J call TRBJ2-7; TRBD2 might be the D (6 bases). The CDR3 sequence is 11 residues long. Germline CDR1 is SQVTM and CDR2 is ANQGSEA.

The chain is built from TRBV25-1 and TRBJ2-3, with D tentatively TRBD1 (5 bases). Germline values: CDR1 MGHDK, CDR2 SYGVNS. The CDR3 contains 12 residues. Trimming removed 7 bases at V and 1 base at J, with 6 bases between. CDR3 in amino acids: CASTRGTDTQYF. The CDR3 DNA reads TGTGCCAGCACCAGGGGCACAGATACGCAGTATTTT.

The rearrangement links TRBV10-2 to TRBJ1-3, with unresolved D. V was shortened by 6 bases and J by 4 bases, with 10 bases between the two germline ends. There are 13 residues in the CDR3. Germline lookup yields CDR1 WSHSY and CDR2 SAAADI. The CDR3 here is CASSSVAGNTIYF. As DNA, the CDR3 is TGCGCCAGCAGCTCTGTGGCGGGAAACACCATATATTTT.

Only a few counts were recorded for this clone. The genes are TRBV28 and TRBJ1-3, with D possibly being TRBD1 (6 bases). The germline gives CDR1 MDHEN, CDR2 SYDVKM. This CDR3 is 15 amino acids long. The ends were cut back, 2 bases at V and 5 bases at J, with 13 bases in the middle. The CDR3 sequence is CASSLTGQGRNTIYF. Here the CDR3 DNA reads TGTGCCAGCAGTTTAACGGGGCAGGGGAGAAACACCATATATTTT.

This chain uses TRBV3-1 (or the pseudogene TRBV3-2) with TRBJ1-5, with a possible D match to TRBD1 (5 bases). V lost 1 base and J lost 6, with 10 bases in between. Germline V gene lookup returns CDR1 LGHDT and CDR2 YNNKEL (reference sequence). The CDR3 extends over 14 amino acids. CDR3 nucleotides: TGTGCCAGCAGCCAAGTTCAGGACACTCAGCCCCAGCATTTT. Protein sequence: CASSQVQDTQPQHF.

The J gene is TRBJ2-1, the V gene TRBV7-6; a possible D gene is TRBD1 (5 bases). V shed 1 base and J shed 2 bases, with 12 bases lying between them. From germline, CDR1 is SGHVS and CDR2 FNYEAQ. The CDR3 length is 16 residues. The CDR3: CASSLEPQGAYNEQFF. The CDR3 DNA reads TGTGCCAGCAGCTTAGAACCCCAAGGGGCCTACAATGAGCAGTTCTTC.

The sample holds one count of this clone. The chain links TRBV4-1 to TRBJ1-1; no clear D. This CDR3 comprises 15 residues. Germline loops: CDR1 MGHRA, CDR2 YSYEKL. The V gene lost 3 bases and the J gene lost 8 bases, with 19 bases spanning the gap. CDR3 region: CASSHLARGYPEAFF. For the CDR3, the DNA is TGCGCCAGCAGCCATCTTGCCAGAGGCTACCCCGAAGCTTTCTTT.

The chain couples TRBV6-5 to TRBJ2-7; tentative D call: TRBD2 (6 bases). Trimming left V 6 bases short and J 5 bases short, with 20 bases between. The germline gives CDR1 MNHEY, CDR2 SVGAGI. CDR3 length equals 15 residues. This chain's CDR3 is CASSYGGVGRHEQYF. CDR3 coding DNA: TGTGCCAGCAGCTACGGGGGAGTAGGGAGACACGAGCAGTACTTC.

V usage is TRBV7-3 and J usage is TRBJ2-1; 8 bases are shared with TRBD1. The CDR3 has 18 amino acids. Germline lookup yields CDR1 SGHTA and CDR2 FQGTGA. V lost 2 bases and J lost 7; bases outside the gene matches: 16. CDR3 DNA sequence: TGTGCCAGCAGCTTAGTATCGTCAGGGGGCGCTGATATAAATGAGCAGTTCTTC. Protein product: CASSLVSSGGADINEQFF.

This clone was detected once. V gene TRBV4-1 combines with J gene TRBJ2-1; 7 nucleotides agree with TRBD2. The CDR3 loop spans 14 amino acids. The J segment lost 12 bases and the V segment lost 6 bases, leaving 14 bases of the junction unmatched. Germline V gives CDR1 MGHRA, CDR2 YSYEKL. CDR3 protein: CASRSGRVNEGQFF. The CDR3 bases are TGCGCCAGCAGGAGTGGGAGGGTGAATGAGGGGCAGTTCTTC.

The chain links TRBV7-3 to TRBJ2-7; 11 bases fit TRBD2. CDR1 is SGHTA and CDR2 is FQGTGA in the germline V gene. The trim removed 9 bases at V and 0 bases at J, leaving 13 bases unmatched. CDR3 length: 17 residues. The CDR3 protein is CARIMWLAGGSSYEQYF. CDR3 in DNA: TGTGCCAGAATTATGTGGCTAGCGGGAGGCAGCTCCTACGAGCAGTACTTC.

The rearrangement links TRBV11-2 to TRBJ2-1; D may be TRBD1 (6 bases). The CDR3 consists of 16 residues. The V gene's germline CDR1 is SGHAT and CDR2 FQNNGV. V lost 6 bases to trimming and J lost 0 bases, with 15 bases between them. This CDR3 reads CASSLGTLSSYNEQFF. CDR3 coding DNA: TGTGCCAGCAGTCTCGGGACATTGAGCTCCTACAATGAGCAGTTCTTC.

V is TRBV29-1 and J is TRBJ1-4; 7 bases map to TRBD1. The CDR3 is 11 amino acids. Germline CDR1 and CDR2: SQVTM and ANQGSEA. CDR3 nucleotide sequence: TGCACCGGGACAGTTAATGAAAAACTGTTTTTT. It encodes CTGTVNEKLFF.

V is TRBV7-9 and J is TRBJ1-6, with D tentatively TRBD1 (5 bases). Trimming shortened V by 8 bases and J by 6 bases, and 14 bases separated the two germline ends. The CDR3 loop spans 14 amino acids. Germline V lookup: CDR1 SEHNR, CDR2 FQNEAQ (reference sequence). CDR3 bases: TGTGCCAGCGAGGGGCAGTTCCGTAATTCACCCCTCCACTTT. Translated, it gives CASEGQFRNSPLHF. Filled out from reference TRBV7-9 and TRBJ1-6, the complete variable domain reads DTGVSQNPRHKITKRGQNVTFRCDPISEHNRLYWYRQTLGQGPEFLTYFQNEAQLEKSRLLSDRFSAERPKGSFSTLEIQRTEQGDSAMYLCASEGQFRNSPLHFGNGTRLTVT.

The J gene is TRBJ2-3, the V gene TRBV5-1; a weak D match, TRBD1 (5 bases). The germline V gene encodes CDR1 SGHRS and CDR2 YFSETQ. The CDR3 totals 15 residues. V lost 6 bases and J 0 bases, leaving 14 bases between the germline ends. CDR3 amino acids: CASNFQGWSTDTQYF. CDR3 nucleotides: TGCGCCAGCAATTTTCAGGGATGGAGCACAGATACGCAGTATTTT.

This sequence joins TRBV28 and TRBJ1-1; D might be TRBD1 (5 bases). CDR1 is MDHEN and CDR2 is SYDVKM in the germline V gene. Trimming cost V 3 bases and J 0 bases, with 14 bases left between them. The CDR3 has 16 amino acids. The CDR3, as DNA: TGTGCCAGCAGTTTGGAGGGGATGGTATTGAACACTGAAGCTTTCTTT. Protein: CASSLEGMVLNTEAFF.

The chain couples TRBV5-4 to TRBJ1-1; 9 bases are a match to TRBD1. The CDR3 extends over 15 amino acids. The V gene's germline CDR1 is SGHNT and CDR2 YYREEE (reference sequence). J gave up 9 bases and V 3 bases, and 12 bases lay outside the gene matches. CDR3 residues: CASSSRTGAEAKAFF. The CDR3 DNA follows: TGTGCCAGCAGCTCACGGACAGGGGCCGAAGCAAAAGCTTTCTTT.

This sequence joins TRBV5-4 and TRBJ2-2; D not certain. The CDR3 covers 12 residues. The V end was cut by 3 bases, the J end by 6 bases, with 6 bases between. Germline CDR1 reads SGHNT; CDR2 reads YYREEE (reference sequence). CDR3 residues: CASSSQAGELFF. The CDR3 region has the DNA TGTGCCAGCAGCTCCCAGGCCGGGGAGCTGTTTTTT.